Presented here are 5 T cell receptor beta chains from one specimen sequenced in a study of cytomegalovirus exposure and HLA in healthy donors. With 60 Vbeta and 13 Jbeta primers, the PCR was carried out. Profiling relied on immunoSEQ multiplex PCR, and the TCRdb table lists in-frame clones only, not all of them. The sample yields roughly 200,000 clones, roughly four fifths seen once. Sequences were obtained from PBMCs. The source is a woman aged 50 to 65 in good health and CMV-seronegative.

In its sample, this clone was seen once. The J gene is TRBJ2-1, the V gene TRBV4-1; 7 positions match TRBD1. The V gene's germline CDR1 is MGHRA and CDR2 YSYEKL. This CDR3 spans 17 amino acids. J gave up 7 bases and V 1 base, and 13 bases lay outside the gene matches. The CDR3 loop is CASSQGPLRGLLNEQFF. In DNA form, the CDR3 reads TGCGCCAGCAGCCAAGGGCCCCTAAGGGGGCTTTTGAATGAGCAGTTCTTC.

About this clone itself: At the DNA level, this CDR3 is encoded by other sequences in the same sample as well. The chain combines TRBV28 with TRBJ2-6; 11 bases map to TRBD1. This CDR3 has 17 amino acids. Germline V gene sequence: CDR1 MDHEN, CDR2 SYDVKM. The J segment lost 3 bases and the V segment lost 6 bases, leaving 7 bases of the junction unmatched. CDR3 coding DNA: TGTGCCAGCAGGGAAAGGACAGGGGGCGGTGGGGCCAACGTCCTGACTTTC. Translated: CASRERTGGGGANVLTF. The complete variable domain, with remaining parts taken from reference TRBV28 and TRBJ2-6, reads DVKVTQSSRYLVKRTGEKVFLECVQDMDHENMFWYRQDPGLGLRLIYFSYDVKMKEKGDIPEGYSVSREKKERFSLILESASTNQTSMYLCASRERTGGGGANVLTFGAGSRLTVL.

The CDR3 nucleotides are TGTGCCAGCAGTGGAACAGGGACAGGGGACATTCAGTACTTC. Its protein is CASSGTGTGDIQYF. The V call is TRBV25-1, the J call TRBJ2-4; TRBD1 aligns across 10 bases. CDR1 and CDR2 (germline): MGHDK, SYGVNS. This CDR3 spans 14 amino acids. V gave up 4 bases and J gave up 8 bases; unmatched junction bases: 5.

J is TRBJ2-7 and V is TRBV28, with TRBD2 matching 8 bases. Germline V lookup: CDR1 MDHEN, CDR2 SYDVKM. This CDR3 has 14 amino acids. With 4 bases clipped from V and 7 bases from J, the junction kept 9 bases outside the gene matches. CDR3 coding DNA: TGTGCCAGCAGTTCAGGACTAGCTGGGGTTGAGCAGTACTTC. As protein: CASSSGLAGVEQYF.

The genes are TRBV7-9 and TRBJ1-1; TRBD1 matches at 9 bases. Trimming removed 3 bases from V and 4 bases from J; junction bases left unmatched: 9. CDR1 and CDR2 (germline): SEHNR, FQNEAQ (reference sequence). CDR3 length: 16 residues. Written as DNA, the CDR3 is TGTGCCAGCAGCTTGGGGACAGGGATCCCACTCACTGAAGCTTTCTTT. This translates into CASSLGTGIPLTEAFF.